This entry lists 19 T cell receptor beta chains sequenced from one sample in a study of CD8+ T cells in alopecia areata (dated by TCRdb to between 2017 and 2018). To prepare the library, the immunoSEQ multiplex PCR assay was applied. RNA was extracted from all samples and reverse transcribed into cDNA as template for TCR sequencing. Held by TCRdb, this immuneACCESS table contains in-frame sequences only and omits some clones. Under half of the omission traces to an unresolved V gene where checked; the cause of the rest is unknown. The sample records about 200,000 clones, about 56% of which are singletons. In total, the top ten clones hold nearly 5% of the sample. Sequencing was performed on CD8+ T cells sorted from blood. These receptor sequences come from a human donor in good health.

This chain connects TRBV27 to TRBJ1-6; TRBD1 matches 9 bases. The CDR3 covers 15 residues. With V trimmed by 5 bases and J by 10 bases, 9 bases remained unmatched. CDR1 and CDR2 from the germline V gene are MNHEY and SMNVEV (reference sequence). The CDR3 sequence is CASSETGGRMSPLHF. Here the CDR3 DNA reads TGTGCCAGCAGTGAGACAGGGGGGAGGATGTCACCCCTCCACTTT.

The gene calls are TRBV7-9 and TRBJ2-7; 8 bases align to TRBD2. Germline-derived CDR1 and CDR2 are SEHNR and FQNEAQ (reference sequence). The CDR3 is 14 residues long. J lost 6 bases, V lost 4 bases, and 8 bases had no gene match. CDR3 sequence: CASSSLAGPGEQYF. In DNA form, the CDR3 reads TGTGCCAGCAGCTCCTTAGCGGGGCCGGGCGAGCAGTACTTC.

Notes on this clone: The junction does not match germline at one end; this may be a read error. This chain connects TRBV30 to TRBJ1-4, with a possible D match to TRBD1 (5 bases). The CDR3 extends over 11 amino acids. Germline CDR1 GTSNPN, CDR2 SVGIG (reference sequence). The CDR3 DNA is TGTGCCTGGGGGGACGGCGGAACGAATATATTT. Amino acid sequence: CAWGDGGTNIF.

This clone was detected only a few times. This chain links TRBV7-9 with TRBJ2-4, with TRBD2 identical over 12 bases. V was pared by 4 bases and J by 5 bases, with 6 bases of the junction left unmatched. The CDR3 totals 16 residues. Germline V gene sequence: CDR1 SEHNR, CDR2 FQNEAQ (reference sequence). CDR3 coding DNA: TGTGCCAGCAGCTCGCTAGCGGGGGGGCCGGAAAACATTCAGTACTTC. It specifies CASSSLAGGPENIQYF.

The sample holds a few counts of this clone. This chain links TRBV2 with TRBJ1-5; D is ambiguous. The germline V gene has CDR1 SNHLY and CDR2 FYNNEI. This CDR3 comprises 14 residues. The V and J ends lost 6 bases and 2 bases respectively, with 11 bases between them. The CDR3 region has the DNA TGTGCCAGCAGCGAGGGATTGGGCAATCAGCCCCAGCATTTT. The encoded protein is CASSEGLGNQPQHF.

The J gene is TRBJ1-2, the V gene TRBV11-3; no firm D call. V shed 0 bases and J shed 7 bases, with 3 bases lying between them. This CDR3 region has 11 residues. The germline V gene encodes CDR1 SGHNT and CDR2 YENEEA. The CDR3 loop reads CASSLDSGYTF. CDR3 in DNA: TGTGCCAGCAGCTTAGATTCTGGCTACACCTTC.

This clone has only a few counts. V usage is TRBV9 and J usage is TRBJ1-1; D not certain. The CDR3 extends over 15 amino acids. The germline gives CDR1 SGDLS, CDR2 YYNGEE. V shed 2 bases and J shed 0 bases, with 11 bases lying between them. CDR3 nucleotide sequence: TGTGCCAGCAGCGTCGGGAGTTCCATGAACACTGAAGCTTTCTTT. Translation gives CASSVGSSMNTEAFF.

J is TRBJ2-7 and V is TRBV15; D unresolved. V lost 0 bases, J lost 6 bases, and 12 bases lay in between. Germline V lookup: CDR1 LNHNV, CDR2 YYDKDF (reference sequence). The CDR3 length is 14 residues. CDR3 in DNA: TGTGCCACCAGCAGAGAAGCCCCCGGCTCCGAGCAGTACTTC. Protein product: CATSREAPGSEQYF.

The CDR3 loop is CASSLEENEQFF. CDR3 nucleotide sequence: TGTGCCAGCAGCTTGGAGGAGAATGAGCAGTTCTTC. The chain employs TRBV5-6 and TRBJ2-1; no clear D. The CDR3 contains 12 residues. V was trimmed by 0 bases and J by 7 bases, leaving 5 bases between them. Germline V CDR1 and CDR2: SGHDT, YYEEEE.

CDR3 DNA sequence: TGTGCCAGCAGTTCGGGACAGGGGGCTTTTGGGGCCAACGTCCTGACTTTC. Protein sequence: CASSSGQGAFGANVLTF. The rearrangement joins TRBV27 to TRBJ2-6; 12 bases line up with TRBD1. Germline CDR1 MNHEY, CDR2 SMNVEV (reference sequence). The CDR3 covers 17 residues. The junction had 4 bases not matched to a gene; V was cut back by 4 bases and J by 3 bases.

The chain recombines TRBV29-1 with TRBJ2-2; the D is unclear. V gave up 7 bases and J gave up 5 bases, with 11 bases separating them. CDR3 size: 12 residues. Germline V CDR1 and CDR2: SQVTM, ANQGSEA. The CDR3 bases are TGCAGCGCCCGCGGCCTAACCGGGGAGCTGTTTTTT. This encodes CSARGLTGELFF.

The V and J genes are TRBV7-2 and TRBJ2-7; D might be TRBD1 (5 bases). The germline gives CDR1 SGHTA, CDR2 FQGNSA. The germline V and J ends were trimmed by 2 bases and 3 bases, with 11 bases remaining between them. The CDR3 totals 14 residues. CDR3 nucleotide sequence: TGTGCCAGCAGCTTAAGCCAGGGCGGCTACGAGCAGTACTTC. Protein sequence: CASSLSQGGYEQYF.

This chain links TRBV5-4 with TRBJ2-3; D uncertain. This CDR3 is built from 14 residues. Deletions cut 0 bases from V and 2 bases from J, with 7 bases between. Germline CDR1 is SGHNT and CDR2 is YYREEE (reference sequence). The CDR3 protein is CASSLGDNTDTQYF. The CDR3 bases are TGTGCCAGCAGCTTGGGGGATAACACAGATACGCAGTATTTT.

The rearrangement uses TRBV7-9 and TRBJ2-7, with D perhaps TRBD2 (7 bases). The ends were cut back, 8 bases at V and 2 bases at J, with 13 bases in the middle. This CDR3 contains 13 residues. CDR1 is SEHNR and CDR2 is FQNEAQ in the germline V gene (reference sequence). The CDR3 coding sequence is TGTGCCAGCCTGGGGGGGCCAGCCTACGAGCAGTACTTC. Translation: CASLGGPAYEQYF.

This chain connects TRBV13 to TRBJ2-1; 8 bases map to TRBD1. CDR3 length: 14 amino acids. Germline loops: CDR1 PRHDT, CDR2 FYEKMQ (reference sequence). Trimming took 5 bases from V and 8 from J; bases not matched to a gene: 8. CDR3 loop: CASSVRDRWDEQFF. CDR3 sequence (DNA): TGTGCCAGCAGCGTCCGGGACAGGTGGGATGAGCAGTTCTTC.

The chain links TRBV4-1 to TRBJ1-5, with D perhaps matching TRBD1 (6 bases). This CDR3 region has 16 residues. V lost 1 base to trimming and J lost 4 bases, with 14 bases between them. Germline V gene sequence: CDR1 MGHRA, CDR2 YSYEKL. CDR3 sequence: CASSQGTGDTNQPQHF. The CDR3 DNA reads TGCGCCAGCAGCCAAGGCACCGGGGACACTAATCAGCCCCAGCATTTT.

This clone was seen more than once but under ten times. This sequence joins TRBV11-2 and TRBJ2-3, with TRBD2 matching 10 bases. V was pared by 1 base and J by 2 bases, with 3 bases of the junction left unmatched. Germline assignment: CDR1 SGHAT and CDR2 FQNNGV. This CDR3 contains 16 residues. CDR3 sequence (DNA): TGTGCCAGCAGCTTAGGACTAGCGGGTGCCACAGATACGCAGTATTTT. This translates into CASSLGLAGATDTQYF.

The V and J genes are TRBV15 and TRBJ1-5, with no clear D. V gave up 6 bases and J gave up 0 bases, with 6 bases separating them. The germline gives CDR1 LNHNV, CDR2 YYDKDF (reference sequence). The CDR3 loop spans 13 amino acids. CDR3 loop: CATSINSNQPQHF. CDR3 nucleotide sequence: TGTGCCACCAGTATAAATAGCAATCAGCCCCAGCATTTT.

The chain has TRBV29-1 and TRBJ2-1, with D perhaps TRBD2 (5 bases). The CDR3 runs to 13 residues. Germline V gene sequence: CDR1 SQVTM, CDR2 ANQGSEA. V was pared by 5 bases and J by 8 bases, with 16 bases between. CDR3 sequence: CSVSQDSRHEQFF. The DNA of the CDR3 is TGCAGCGTTAGCCAGGACTCGAGACATGAGCAGTTCTTC.